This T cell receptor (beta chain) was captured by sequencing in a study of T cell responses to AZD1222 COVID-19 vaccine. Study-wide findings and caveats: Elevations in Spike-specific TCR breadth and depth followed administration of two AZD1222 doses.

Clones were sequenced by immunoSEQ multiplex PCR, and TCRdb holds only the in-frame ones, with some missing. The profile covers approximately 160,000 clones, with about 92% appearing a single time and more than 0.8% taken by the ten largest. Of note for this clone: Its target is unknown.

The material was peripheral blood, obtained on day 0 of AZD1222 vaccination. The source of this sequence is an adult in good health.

This CDR3 is CASSESRPLPDTQYF. Here the CDR3 DNA reads TGCGCCAGCAGTGAGTCGAGGCCCCTACCGGATACGCAGTATTTT. This chain uses TRBV10-1 with TRBJ2-3; D is uncertain. Trimming took off 0 bases at V and 6 bases at J, with 13 bases between the two ends. Germline CDR1 WNHNN, CDR2 SYGVQD (reference sequence). CDR3 length: 15 residues.